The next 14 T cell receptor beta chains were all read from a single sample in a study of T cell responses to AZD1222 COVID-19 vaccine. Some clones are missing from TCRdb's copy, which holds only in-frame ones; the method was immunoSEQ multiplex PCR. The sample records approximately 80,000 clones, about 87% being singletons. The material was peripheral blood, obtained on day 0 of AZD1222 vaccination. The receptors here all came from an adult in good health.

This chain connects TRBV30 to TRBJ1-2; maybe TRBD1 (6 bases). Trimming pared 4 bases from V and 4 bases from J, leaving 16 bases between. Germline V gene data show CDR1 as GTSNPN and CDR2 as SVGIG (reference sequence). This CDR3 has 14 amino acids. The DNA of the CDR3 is TGTGCCTGGACCCTTGGGGGGCCGGGCTATGGCTACACCTTC. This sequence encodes CAWTLGGPGYGYTF.

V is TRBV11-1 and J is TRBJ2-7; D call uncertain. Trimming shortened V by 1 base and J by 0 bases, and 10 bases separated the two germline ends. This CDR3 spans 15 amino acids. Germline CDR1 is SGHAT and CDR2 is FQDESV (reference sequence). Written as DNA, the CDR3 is TGTGCCAGCAGCTTAGGGATCTTAAGCTCCTACGAGCAGTACTTC. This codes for CASSLGILSSYEQYF.

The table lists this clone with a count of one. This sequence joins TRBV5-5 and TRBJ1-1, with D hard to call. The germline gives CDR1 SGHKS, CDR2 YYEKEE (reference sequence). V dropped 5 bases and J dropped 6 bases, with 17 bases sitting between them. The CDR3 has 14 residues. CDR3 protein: CASSFGGLGPEAFF. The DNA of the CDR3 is TGTGCCAGCAGTTTCGGAGGTCTCGGCCCTGAAGCTTTCTTT.

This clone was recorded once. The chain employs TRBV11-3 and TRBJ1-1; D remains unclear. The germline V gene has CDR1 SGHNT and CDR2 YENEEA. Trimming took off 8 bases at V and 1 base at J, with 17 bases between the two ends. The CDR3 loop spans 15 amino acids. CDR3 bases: TGTGCCAGCCTTGGTGGGGAACAGCCGAACACTGAAGCTTTCTTT. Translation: CASLGGEQPNTEAFF.

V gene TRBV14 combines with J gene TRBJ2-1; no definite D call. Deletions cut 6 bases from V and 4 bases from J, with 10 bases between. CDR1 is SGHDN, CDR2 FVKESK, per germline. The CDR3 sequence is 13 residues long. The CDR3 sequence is CASRQATYNEQFF. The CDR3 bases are TGTGCCAGCAGGCAGGCTACTTACAATGAGCAGTTCTTC.

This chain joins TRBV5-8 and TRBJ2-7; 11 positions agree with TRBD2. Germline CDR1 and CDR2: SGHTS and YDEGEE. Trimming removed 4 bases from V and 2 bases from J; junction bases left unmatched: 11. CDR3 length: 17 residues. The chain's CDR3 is CASSTMRLAGGTYEQYF. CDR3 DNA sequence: TGTGCCAGCAGCACCATGAGGCTAGCGGGGGGAACCTACGAGCAGTACTTC.

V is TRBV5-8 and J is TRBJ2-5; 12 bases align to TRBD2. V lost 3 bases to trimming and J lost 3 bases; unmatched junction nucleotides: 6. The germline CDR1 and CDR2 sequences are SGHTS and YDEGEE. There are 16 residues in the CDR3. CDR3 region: CASSSGLAGIKETQYF. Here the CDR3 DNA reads TGTGCCAGCAGCTCCGGACTAGCGGGGATCAAAGAGACCCAGTACTTC.

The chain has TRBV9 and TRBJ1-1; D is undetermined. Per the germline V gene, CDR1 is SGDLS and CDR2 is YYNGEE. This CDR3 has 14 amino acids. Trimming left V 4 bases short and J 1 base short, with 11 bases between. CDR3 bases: TGTGCCAGCAGCACCCTGTGGGGGAACACTGAAGCTTTCTTT. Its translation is CASSTLWGNTEAFF.

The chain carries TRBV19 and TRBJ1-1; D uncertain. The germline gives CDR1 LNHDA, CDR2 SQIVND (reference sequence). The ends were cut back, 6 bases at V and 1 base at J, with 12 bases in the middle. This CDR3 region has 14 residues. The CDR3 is CASRTPGQNTEAFF. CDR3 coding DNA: TGTGCCAGTAGAACCCCCGGGCAGAACACTGAAGCTTTCTTT.

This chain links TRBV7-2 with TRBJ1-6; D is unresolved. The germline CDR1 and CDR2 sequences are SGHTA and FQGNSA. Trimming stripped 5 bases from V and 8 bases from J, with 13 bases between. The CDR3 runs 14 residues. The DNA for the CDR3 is TGTGCCAGCAGCCCGGGTTTGAGTTATTCACCCCTCCACTTT. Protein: CASSPGLSYSPLHF.

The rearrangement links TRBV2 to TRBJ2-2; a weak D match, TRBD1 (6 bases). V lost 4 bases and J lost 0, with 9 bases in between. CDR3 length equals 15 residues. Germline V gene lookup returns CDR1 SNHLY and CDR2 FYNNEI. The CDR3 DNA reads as TGTGCCAGCAGTGTGGACAGCACGAACACCGGGGAGCTGTTTTTT. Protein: CASSVDSTNTGELFF.

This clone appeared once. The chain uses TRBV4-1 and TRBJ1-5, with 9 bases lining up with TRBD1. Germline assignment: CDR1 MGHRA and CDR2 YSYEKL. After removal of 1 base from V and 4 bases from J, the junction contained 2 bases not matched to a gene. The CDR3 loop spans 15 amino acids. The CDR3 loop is CASSQGQGGNQPQHF. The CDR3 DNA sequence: TGCGCCAGCAGCCAAGGACAGGGGGGTAATCAGCCCCAGCATTTT.

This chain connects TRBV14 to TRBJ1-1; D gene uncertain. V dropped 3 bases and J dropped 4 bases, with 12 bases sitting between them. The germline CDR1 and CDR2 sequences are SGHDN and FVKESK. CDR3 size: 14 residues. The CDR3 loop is CASSHGPGVTEAFF. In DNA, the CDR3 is TGTGCCAGCAGCCACGGACCGGGAGTCACTGAAGCTTTCTTT.

For the CDR3, the DNA is TGTGCCAGCAGCAAAAACGGAGCAGACAGCCACGAGCAGTACTTC. Its translation is CASSKNGADSHEQYF. This chain connects TRBV6-5 to TRBJ2-7, with D perhaps TRBD1 (5 bases). V was shortened by 6 bases and J by 5 bases, with 20 bases between the two germline ends. Germline CDR1 is MNHEY and CDR2 is SVGAGI. This CDR3 is built from 15 residues.